This T cell receptor (beta chain) was documented in a study of OX40 agonist ivuxolimab in advanced cancers. Whole-study context: The dose-escalation cohort had hepatocellular carcinoma, melanoma, renal cell or head and neck cancer. Treatment received earlier with anti-PD-1, anti-PD-L1 or anti-CTLA-4 agents was allowed, and over 30% had some. Whole-study results and caveats: A proportion of nonresponders additionally exhibited low normalized T-cell clonal expansion.

Notes on this clone: The antigen remains unidentified.

Here immunoSEQ multiplex PCR was the method, and the copy in TCRdb shows in-frame clones only, minus some. The data contain 55,000 to 85,000 clones, around 90% of them singletons. The sequencing used CD4+ or CD8+ T cells sorted from blood, collected in a trial of the OX40 agonist ivuxolimab. This clonotype was obtained from an adult with an advanced solid tumor such as melanoma, head and neck, liver or kidney cancer.

The CDR3 sequence is CASSHRQGNSYEQYF. The CDR3 nucleotides are TGTGCCAGCAGCCATAGACAGGGCAACTCCTACGAGCAGTACTTC. The chain couples TRBV14 to TRBJ2-7; TRBD1 matches 7 bases. The CDR3 spans 15 residues. Germline V gene data show CDR1 as SGHDN and CDR2 as FVKESK. Trimming removed 3 bases from V and 0 bases from J; junction bases left unmatched: 5. The whole variable domain, filled in from reference TRBV14 and TRBJ2-7, reads EAGVTQFPSHSVIEKGQTVTLRCDPISGHDNLYWYRRVMGKEIKFLLHFVKESKQDESGMPNNRFLAERTGGTYSTLKVQPAELEDSGVYFCASSHRQGNSYEQYFGPGTRLTVT.